This is a list of T cell receptor beta chains from one sample in a study of graft-versus-host responses after intestinal transplantation. The method was immunoSEQ multiplex PCR; TCRdb's version includes in-frame clones alone and lacks a portion of them. The data contain about 24,000 clones, about 39% of them singletons. Sequences were derived from alloreactive CD4+ T cells from a mixed lymphocyte reaction culture, sampled before intestinal transplant. The origin of the receptors is a human patient who received an intestinal transplant. CDR3s include the opening cysteine and the closing phenylalanine or tryptophan.

TRBV7-2,CASSFSGGTYNEQFF
TRBV20-1,CSLLAGYEQYF
TRBV5-1,CASSPGTGSYEQYF
TRBV14,CASSQRAGTQYF
TRBV29-1,CSVRDSFYNEQFF
TRBV13,CASSPLLSYEQYF
TRBV6-6,CASKPGLSPTYEQYF
TRBV7-9,CASSDYFYEQYF
TRBV9,CASSAEVNQPQHF
TRBV25-1,CASTARGAWTDTQYF
TRBV19,CASSTRTSGAHNEQFF
TRBV10-3,CAISDRREQYF
TRBV11-3,CASSLGGHGSYEQYF
TRBV5-6,CASSLDPGGTTQYF